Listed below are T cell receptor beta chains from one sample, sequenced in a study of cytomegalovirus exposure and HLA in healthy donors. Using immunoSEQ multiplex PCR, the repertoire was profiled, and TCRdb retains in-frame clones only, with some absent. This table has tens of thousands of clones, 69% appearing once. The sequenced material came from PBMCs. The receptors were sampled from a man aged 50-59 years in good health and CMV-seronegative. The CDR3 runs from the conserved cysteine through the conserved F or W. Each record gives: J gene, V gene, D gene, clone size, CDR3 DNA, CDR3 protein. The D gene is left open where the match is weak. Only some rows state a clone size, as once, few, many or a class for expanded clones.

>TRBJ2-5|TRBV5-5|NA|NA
TGTGCCAGCAGCTTGAACTATTTTGGCGAGACCCAGTACTTC
CASSLNYFGETQYF
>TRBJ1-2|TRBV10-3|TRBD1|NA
TGTGCCATCGGGGACAGACGGCTCGGCGGCTACACCTTC
CAIGDRRLGGYTF
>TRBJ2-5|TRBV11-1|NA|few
TGTGCCAGCAGCCATTGGACATCGGTCCGGGAGACCCAGTACTTC
CASSHWTSVRETQYF
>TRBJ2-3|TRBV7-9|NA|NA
TGTGCCAGCAGCTTAAGGGGGAAGGCGCAGTATTTT
CASSLRGKAQYF
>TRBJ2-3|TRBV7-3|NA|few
TGTGCCAGCAGCCTGAGGTCCTGGGATACGCAGTATTTT
CASSLRSWDTQYF
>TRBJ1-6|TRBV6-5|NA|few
TGTGCCAGCACCCTCGACACCTTTGCAGGATCACCCCTCCACTTT
CASTLDTFAGSPLHF
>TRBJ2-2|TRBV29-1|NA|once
TGCAGCGTTGATCAAGGCGGGTGGGGAACCGGGGAGCTGTTTTTT
CSVDQGGWGTGELFF
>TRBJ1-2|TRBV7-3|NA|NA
TGTGCCAGCAGCTTAGGTGGGGGGAGGAGTGGCTACACCTTC
CASSLGGGRSGYTF
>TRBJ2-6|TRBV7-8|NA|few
TGTGCCAGCACCATTCGGGGCTCTGGGGCCAACGTCCTGACTTTC
CASTIRGSGANVLTF
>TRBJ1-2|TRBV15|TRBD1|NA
TGTGCCACCGGTGGACAGGGGGCGCATGGCTACACCTTC
CATGGQGAHGYTF
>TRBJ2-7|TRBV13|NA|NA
TGTGCCAGCAGCAAAAGAAGGGACAACACCTACGAGCAGTACTTC
CASSKRRDNTYEQYF
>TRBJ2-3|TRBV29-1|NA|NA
TGCAGCGCCACACAGGTATCCACAGATACGCAGTATTTT
CSATQVSTDTQYF
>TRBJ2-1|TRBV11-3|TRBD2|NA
TGTGCCAGCAGCCCTGCGGGAGTTGAGCAGTTCTTC
CASSPAGVEQFF
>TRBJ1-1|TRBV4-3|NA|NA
TGCGCCAGCAGCCAAGATTTCGGGAACACTGAAGCTTTCTTT
CASSQDFGNTEAFF
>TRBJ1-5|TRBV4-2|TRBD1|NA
TGTGCCAGCAGCCAATCCGCGGGACAGCATCAGCCCCAGCATTTT
CASSQSAGQHQPQHF
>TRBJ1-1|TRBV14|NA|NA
TGTGCCAGCAGCCAAGATCACCGGGTCGCGGGGGCGTGGACTGAAGCTTTCTTT
CASSQDHRVAGAWTEAFF
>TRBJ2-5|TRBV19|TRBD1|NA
TGTGCCAGTAGTATGGGGACAGGGGAAGGGGAGACCCAGTACTTC
CASSMGTGEGETQYF
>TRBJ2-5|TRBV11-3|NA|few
TGTGCCAGCAGCTCGGACACTCAAGAGACCCAGTACTTC
CASSSDTQETQYF
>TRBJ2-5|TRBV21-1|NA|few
TGTGCCAGCACAGGGACTAGAGCCCAAGAGACCCAGTACTTC
CASTGTRAQETQYF
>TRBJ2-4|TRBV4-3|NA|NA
TGCGCCAGCAGCCAATTCGTCCAGGACGGGGAAAACATTCAGTACTTC
CASSQFVQDGENIQYF
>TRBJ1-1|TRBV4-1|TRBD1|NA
TGCGCCAGCAGCCAAGTTTCAGGGGGAAGGGCTTTCTTT
CASSQVSGGRAFF
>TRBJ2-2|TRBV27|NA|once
TGTGCCAGCAGTTTATCGGTCCCCCGGGTAGCTGGGGAGCTGTTTTTT
CASSLSVPRVAGELFF
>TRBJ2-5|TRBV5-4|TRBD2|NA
TGTGCCAGCAGCTTGGACGGGGGGCAAGAGACCCAGTACTTC
CASSLDGGQETQYF
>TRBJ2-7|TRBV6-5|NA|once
TGTGCCAGCAGCCAATACAGTACCTCCTACGAGCAGTACTTC
CASSQYSTSYEQYF
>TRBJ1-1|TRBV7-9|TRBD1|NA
TGTGCCAGCAGCCCCCAGACAGGGTTTAACACTGAAGCTTTCTTT
CASSPQTGFNTEAFF
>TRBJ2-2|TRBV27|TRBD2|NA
TGTGCCAGCTCATGGGGACTAGCAAGAACCGGGGAGCTGTTTTTT
CASSWGLARTGELFF
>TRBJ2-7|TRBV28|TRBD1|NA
TGTGCCAGCAGTTTATCCCCCTCACAGGGGGGCTTAGCGAAGCAGTACTTC
CASSLSPSQGGLAKQYF
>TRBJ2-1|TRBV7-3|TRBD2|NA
TGTGCCAGCAGCTTATTCGGCCTAGCGGCTCACAATGAGCAGTTCTTC
CASSLFGLAAHNEQFF
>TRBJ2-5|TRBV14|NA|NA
TGTGCCAGCAGCCAAGTGGGGGGAGGGGGAGCAGAGACCCAGTACTTC
CASSQVGGGGAETQYF
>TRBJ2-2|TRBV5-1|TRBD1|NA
TGCGCCAGCAGCTTAGGGACAGGGGGAATCACCGGGGAGCTGTTTTTT
CASSLGTGGITGELFF
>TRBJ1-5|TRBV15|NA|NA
TGTGCCACCAGCAGAGATCGAGGAGGCGGCAATCAGCCCCAGCATTTT
CATSRDRGGGNQPQHF
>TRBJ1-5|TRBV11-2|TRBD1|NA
TGTGCCAGCAGCTTAGGGGGGACAGGAAATCAGCCCCAGCATTTT
CASSLGGTGNQPQHF
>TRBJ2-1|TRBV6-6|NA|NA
TGTGCCAGCAGTTACGAGTCTACCAATGAGCAGTTCTTC
CASSYESTNEQFF
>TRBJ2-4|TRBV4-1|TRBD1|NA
TGCGCCAGCAGCCAAGAGCGTGGGACAGGGGGCCGAAACATTCAGTACTTC
CASSQERGTGGRNIQYF
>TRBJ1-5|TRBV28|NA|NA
TGTGCCAGCAGTCCGCTCGCATCCGCCCGGAGAGTGGATCAGCCCCAGCATTTT
CASSPLASARRVDQPQHF
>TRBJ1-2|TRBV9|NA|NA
TGTGCCAGCAGCGCTGGGGGCTTAGGAGTTGGGTATGGCTACACCTTC
CASSAGGLGVGYGYTF
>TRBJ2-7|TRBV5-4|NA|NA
TGTGCCAGCAGCTTCATGGGGGGAGATCTCTACGAGCAGTACTTC
CASSFMGGDLYEQYF
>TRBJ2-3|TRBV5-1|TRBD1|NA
TGCGCCAGCAGCCCGGGACAGCAGTCAGATACGCAGTATTTT
CASSPGQQSDTQYF
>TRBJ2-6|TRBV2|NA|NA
TGTGCCAGCAGTGTCGGGGTCTCTGGGGCCAACGTCCTGACTTTC
CASSVGVSGANVLTF
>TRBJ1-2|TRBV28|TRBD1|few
TGTGCCAGCAGTTCCCCCCTGGGACAGGGTGAGGGCTACACCTTC
CASSSPLGQGEGYTF
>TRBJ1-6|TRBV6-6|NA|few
TGTGCCAGCAGTTACGGCCAGGGATATTCACCCCTCCACTTT
CASSYGQGYSPLHF
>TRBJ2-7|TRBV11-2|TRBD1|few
TGTGCCAGCAGCTTAGATTACAGGGGCCCCTACGAGCAGTACTTC
CASSLDYRGPYEQYF
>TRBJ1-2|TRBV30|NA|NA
TGTGCCTGGAGTCGGCAGGGCGTCTATGGCTACACCTTC
CAWSRQGVYGYTF